Listed here are 32 T cell receptor beta chains from one sample, sequenced in a study of cytomegalovirus exposure and HLA in healthy donors. Both 60 Vbeta primers and 13 Jbeta primers went into the PCR. Generated by immunoSEQ multiplex PCR, the TCRdb table keeps only in-frame clones and is missing some. The sample gives 60,000 to 90,000 clones, about two thirds of which show up once; 7.5% to 8% is in the top ten. The sample was PBMCs. The receptor set was obtained from a man aged 35 to 55 in good health and CMV-seropositive.

The genes are TRBV7-3 and TRBJ1-1, with D possibly TRBD1 on 5 matching bases. With 4 bases removed from V and 4 bases from J, the gap between germline ends came to 13 bases. The germline V gene encodes CDR1 SGHTA and CDR2 FQGTGA. CDR3 size: 14 residues. The CDR3 region is CASSSGPGGTEAFF. CDR3 coding DNA: TGTGCCAGCAGCTCGGGCCCGGGGGGCACTGAAGCTTTCTTT.

The chain couples TRBV9 to TRBJ1-6; 9 nucleotides match TRBD1. The CDR3 runs 14 residues. From germline, CDR1 is SGDLS and CDR2 YYNGEE. With 4 bases clipped from V and 8 bases from J, the junction kept 4 bases outside the gene matches. CDR3 sequence (DNA): TGTGCCAGCAGCAAACAGGGGGCTGATTCACCCCTCCACTTT. This encodes CASSKQGADSPLHF.

The chain combines TRBV13 with TRBJ1-4, with 8 positions matching TRBD1. V was clipped by 0 bases and J by 7 bases; unmatched bases: 7. Germline loops: CDR1 PRHDT, CDR2 FYEKMQ (reference sequence). This CDR3 has 16 residues. The CDR3 DNA reads as TGTGCCAGCAGCTTAGGCCCCGACAGGGGCGGTGAAAAACTGTTTTTT. Protein product: CASSLGPDRGGEKLFF.

The gene calls are TRBV30 and TRBJ1-2; TRBD1 agrees at 7 bases. Trimming cost V 0 bases and J 3 bases; bases outside gene matches: 7. The germline gives CDR1 GTSNPN, CDR2 SVGIG (reference sequence). This CDR3 contains 15 residues. The CDR3: CAWSVPFRGDYGYTF. The CDR3 DNA follows: TGTGCCTGGAGTGTACCTTTCAGGGGGGACTATGGCTACACCTTC.

The V gene is TRBV5-1, the J gene TRBJ1-1; weak D call: TRBD1 (5 bases). Trimming pared 4 bases from V and 5 bases from J, leaving 15 bases between. Germline assignment: CDR1 SGHRS and CDR2 YFSETQ. The CDR3 is 14 amino acids. CDR3 sequence: CASSAQGVGTEAFF. In DNA form, the CDR3 reads TGCGCCAGCAGCGCCCAGGGCGTAGGAACTGAAGCTTTCTTT.

CDR3 amino acids: CASGRGNTEAFF. Here the CDR3 DNA reads TGTGCCAGCGGTCGGGGGAACACTGAAGCTTTCTTT. This chain connects TRBV11-1 to TRBJ1-1; unclear D gene. Germline CDR1 and CDR2: SGHAT and FQDESV (reference sequence). With 8 bases removed from V and 1 base from J, the gap between germline ends came to 8 bases. There are 12 residues in the CDR3.

The chain has TRBV5-6 and TRBJ2-3; 9 bases agree with TRBD1. The V and J ends lost 0 bases and 2 bases, in that order; junction bases with no gene match: 1. Germline-derived CDR1 and CDR2 are SGHDT and YYEEEE. The CDR3 has 15 residues. CDR3 amino acids: CASSLGTGVTDTQYF. For the CDR3, the DNA is TGTGCCAGCAGCTTGGGGACAGGGGTCACAGATACGCAGTATTTT.

This chain uses TRBV27 with TRBJ2-7, with TRBD2 matching over 8 bases. Germline V gene lookup returns CDR1 MNHEY and CDR2 SMNVEV (reference sequence). The V gene end was trimmed by 2 bases and the J gene end by 0 bases; junction bases not matched to a gene: 3. The CDR3 consists of 15 residues. CDR3 coding DNA: TGTGCCAGCAGTTTAGGGCGGGGGGCCTCCTACGAGCAGTACTTC. Amino acids: CASSLGRGASYEQYF.

Written as DNA, the CDR3 is TGTGCCAGCAGCTTGGACAGGGGACGGCGTGGCTACACCTTC. It yields the protein CASSLDRGRRGYTF. The chain employs TRBV7-2 and TRBJ1-2, with TRBD1 matching over 9 bases. J gave up 7 bases and V 3 bases, and 6 bases lay outside the gene matches. The germline V gene has CDR1 SGHTA and CDR2 FQGNSA. The CDR3 covers 14 residues.

Many counts were recorded for this clone. The rearrangement uses TRBV5-1 and TRBJ1-1; TRBD1 matches at 8 bases. The CDR3 extends over 14 amino acids. The V gene's germline CDR1 is SGHRS and CDR2 YFSETQ. V lost 3 bases to trimming and J lost 4 bases; unmatched junction nucleotides: 5. The CDR3 spells CASSSDRAVTEAFF. The CDR3 DNA sequence: TGCGCCAGCAGCTCGGACAGGGCTGTCACTGAAGCTTTCTTT.

Only a few counts were recorded for this clone. V gene TRBV11-2 combines with J gene TRBJ1-1, with D unclear. The CDR3 consists of 12 residues. The germline V gene encodes CDR1 SGHAT and CDR2 FQNNGV. The germline V and J ends were trimmed by 5 bases and 8 bases, with 12 bases remaining between them. In DNA form, the CDR3 reads TGTGCCAGCAGCCTGGGCCGTCTCGAAGCTTTCTTT. Protein sequence: CASSLGRLEAFF.

DNA of the CDR3: TGTGCCAGCTCACGGGGGGTAAGAGAGCCCCAGCATTTT. It codes for CASSRGVREPQHF. The rearrangement joins TRBV5-4 to TRBJ1-5, with D possibly being TRBD1 (5 bases). Germline-derived CDR1 and CDR2 are SGHNT and YYREEE (reference sequence). CDR3 length equals 13 residues. The V end was cut by 7 bases, the J end by 8 bases, with 16 bases between. The full variable domain, in which reference TRBV5-4 and TRBJ1-5 provide the parts outside the CDR3, is ETGVTQSPTHLIKTRGQQVTLRCSSQSGHNTVSWYQQALGQGPQFIFQYYREEENGRGNFPPRFSGLQFPNYSSELNVNALELDDSALYLCASSRGVREPQHFGDGTRLSIL.

The V gene is TRBV9, the J gene TRBJ2-7, with 8 bases fitting TRBD1. The germline gives CDR1 SGDLS, CDR2 YYNGEE. J lost 5 bases, V lost 0 bases, and 7 bases had no gene match. This CDR3 has 15 amino acids. CDR3 sequence: CASSVDGRGHDEQYF. The CDR3 DNA follows: TGTGCCAGCAGCGTAGATGGCAGGGGGCACGACGAGCAGTACTTC.

This clone was found a few times. J is TRBJ2-3 and V is TRBV2; a possible D gene is TRBD1 (5 bases). The CDR3 is 13 amino acids. The V gene's germline CDR1 is SNHLY and CDR2 FYNNEI. The germline V and J ends were trimmed by 7 bases and 2 bases, with 10 bases remaining between them. The DNA of the CDR3 is TGTGCCAGCAATGGGGCATACACAGATACGCAGTATTTT. Its protein product is CASNGAYTDTQYF.

The gene calls are TRBV30 and TRBJ2-3; a possible D gene is TRBD1 (6 bases). Germline values: CDR1 GTSNPN, CDR2 SVGIG (reference sequence). Trimming pared 5 bases from V and 0 bases from J, leaving 12 bases between. There are 14 residues in the CDR3. CDR3 coding DNA: TGTGCCTGGGGGGGCCCAGCCAGCACAGATACGCAGTATTTT. It codes for CAWGGPASTDTQYF.

The CDR3 nucleotides are TGTGCCAGCAGCTCTTCAGGGGGTAATTCACCCCTCCACTTT. Translated, it gives CASSSSGGNSPLHF. The chain employs TRBV7-2 and TRBJ1-6, with 7 bases aligning to TRBD1. After removal of 4 bases from V and 6 bases from J, the junction contained 3 bases not matched to a gene. Germline-derived CDR1 and CDR2 are SGHTA and FQGNSA. The CDR3 is 14 residues long.

The chain carries TRBV19 and TRBJ2-2, with no clear D. Germline assignment: CDR1 LNHDA and CDR2 SQIVND (reference sequence). Between the trimmed V and J ends, which lost 6 bases and 2 bases, there was a span of 10 bases. This CDR3 comprises 14 residues. The CDR3 protein is CASSSQANTGELFF. The DNA of the CDR3 is TGTGCCAGTAGCTCCCAGGCTAACACCGGGGAGCTGTTTTTT.

The chain combines TRBV7-8 with TRBJ1-1; D is ambiguous. Germline CDR1 SGHVS, CDR2 FQNEAQ. The V and J ends lost 5 bases and 5 bases respectively, with 12 bases between them. This CDR3 region has 13 residues. The CDR3 nucleotides are TGTGCCAGCAGCGGGCCCCGTGGAACTGAAGCTTTCTTT. The encoded protein is CASSGPRGTEAFF. Looking up the rest from reference TRBV7-8 and TRBJ1-1 gives the full variable domain: GAGVSQSPRYKVAKRGQDVALRCDPISGHVSLFWYQQALGQGPEFLTYFQNEAQLDKSGLPSDRFFAERPEGSVSTLKIQRTQQEDSAVYLCASSGPRGTEAFFGQGTRLTVV.

The chain couples TRBV5-4 to TRBJ1-2; 11 bases match TRBD1. The V segment lost 4 bases and the J segment 4 bases; nucleotides outside the gene matches: 15. Germline V gene lookup returns CDR1 SGHNT and CDR2 YYREEE (reference sequence). The CDR3 runs to 18 residues. The CDR3 is CASSLGTGGTSVVYGYTF. CDR3 bases: TGTGCCAGCAGCCTGGGGACAGGGGGAACGTCGGTGGTCTATGGCTACACCTTC. The full variable domain, completed using reference TRBV5-4 and TRBJ1-2, is ETGVTQSPTHLIKTRGQQVTLRCSSQSGHNTVSWYQQALGQGPQFIFQYYREEENGRGNFPPRFSGLQFPNYSSELNVNALELDDSALYLCASSLGTGGTSVVYGYTFGSGTRLTVV.

The chain carries TRBV7-2 and TRBJ2-5; no definite D call. The CDR3 has 14 residues. Germline-derived CDR1 and CDR2 are SGHTA and FQGNSA. Between the trimmed V and J ends, which lost 0 bases and 3 bases, there was a span of 8 bases. For the CDR3, the DNA is TGTGCCAGCAGCTTAGCGAACTTTAAAGAGACCCAGTACTTC. It yields the protein CASSLANFKETQYF.

The rearrangement links TRBV10-3 to TRBJ1-2; the D gene is possibly TRBD1 (6 bases). V was shortened by 0 bases and J by 4 bases, with 12 bases between the two germline ends. CDR3 length: 15 amino acids. The germline gives CDR1 ENHRY, CDR2 SYGVKD. DNA for the CDR3: TGTGCCATCAGTGAGTCTGGGGGGGCGGCCTATGGCTACACCTTC. It translates to CAISESGGAAYGYTF.

In DNA, the CDR3 is TGTGCCAGCAGTGAAGAGGCGGGTCGGGGCTACACCTTC. This codes for CASSEEAGRGYTF. The chain joins TRBV6-1 to TRBJ1-2; D remains unclear. V shed 1 base and J shed 8 bases, with 11 bases lying between them. Germline V gene sequence: CDR1 MNHNS, CDR2 SASEGT. The CDR3 has 13 amino acids.

This clone appeared a single time. The CDR3 sequence is CASSLWSGSNQPQHF. CDR3 nucleotides: TGTGCCAGCAGCTTATGGTCGGGTAGCAATCAGCCCCAGCATTTT. The chain recombines TRBV7-2 with TRBJ1-5; D is ambiguous. This CDR3 contains 15 residues. V lost 2 bases and J 0 bases, leaving 8 bases between the germline ends. Germline V gene sequence: CDR1 SGHTA, CDR2 FQGNSA.

The rearrangement joins TRBV4-3 to TRBJ1-6; D unresolved. V lost 4 bases and J lost 4, with 17 bases in between. From germline, CDR1 is LGHNA and CDR2 YSLEER. This CDR3 has 17 amino acids. CDR3 sequence (DNA): TGCGCCAGCAGCCCCACCCGACATATGAGTTATAATTCACCCCTCCACTTT. As protein: CASSPTRHMSYNSPLHF.

The genes are TRBV6-1 and TRBJ1-5, with D possibly matching TRBD1 (5 bases). Trimming stripped 2 bases from V and 4 bases from J, with 15 bases between. CDR1 and CDR2 (germline): MNHNS, SASEGT. This CDR3 is built from 16 residues. The chain's CDR3 is CASSETWGGGNQPQHF. In DNA form, the CDR3 reads TGTGCCAGCAGTGAAACCTGGGGGGGAGGTAATCAGCCCCAGCATTTT.

The chain combines TRBV27 with TRBJ1-2, with TRBD1 matching 7 bases. The V and J ends lost 5 bases and 5 bases, in that order; junction bases with no gene match: 2. The CDR3 totals 12 residues. Germline V gives CDR1 MNHEY, CDR2 SMNVEV (reference sequence). The chain's CDR3 is CASSLQGYGYTF. The CDR3 coding sequence is TGTGCCAGCAGTCTACAGGGGTATGGCTACACCTTC.

The gene calls are TRBV4-1 and TRBJ1-4; 7 bases line up with TRBD1. This CDR3 contains 16 residues. V lost 4 bases to trimming and J lost 0 bases; unmatched junction nucleotides: 5. Germline V gene sequence: CDR1 MGHRA, CDR2 YSYEKL. The CDR3 sequence is CASSLGTDPTNEKLFF. DNA for the CDR3: TGCGCCAGCAGCCTGGGGACAGATCCAACTAATGAAAAACTGTTTTTT.

This chain joins TRBV9 and TRBJ1-5; no definite D call. CDR1 and CDR2 (germline): SGDLS, YYNGEE. The V end lost 2 bases, the J end lost 0 bases, and 3 bases lay between the germline ends. The CDR3 runs to 13 residues. CDR3 bases: TGTGCCAGCAGCGTTAATAGCAATCAGCCCCAGCATTTT. The encoded protein is CASSVNSNQPQHF.

This chain joins TRBV27 and TRBJ2-2; 12 bases map to TRBD1. The length of the CDR3 is 15 residues. Germline CDR1 reads MNHEY; CDR2 reads SMNVEV (reference sequence). Trimming at V came to 6 bases and at J to 3 bases, leaving 2 bases not matched to a gene. CDR3 sequence: CASSWDRGHTGELFF. CDR3 nucleotide sequence: TGTGCCAGCAGCTGGGACAGGGGGCACACCGGGGAGCTGTTTTTT.

This rearrangement joins TRBV19 to TRBJ2-7; 7 positions match TRBD1. The V gene end was trimmed by 8 bases and the J gene end by 2 bases; junction bases not matched to a gene: 3. Per the germline V gene, CDR1 is LNHDA and CDR2 is SQIVND (reference sequence). The CDR3 covers 12 residues. The CDR3, as DNA: TGTGCCAGTTCACAGGGGACCTACGAGCAGTACTTC. This encodes CASSQGTYEQYF.

This clone was counted once. The gene calls are TRBV7-8 and TRBJ2-6, with 7 bases that match TRBD1. The germline CDR1 and CDR2 sequences are SGHVS and FQNEAQ. The CDR3 loop spans 15 amino acids. The V segment lost 3 bases and the J segment 2 bases; nucleotides outside the gene matches: 1. CDR3 protein: CASSFGQAGANVLTF. The CDR3 DNA is TGTGCCAGCAGCTTCGGACAGGCTGGGGCCAACGTCCTGACTTTC.

This clone was counted only a few times. The CDR3 coding sequence is TGTGCCAGCAGTGAGGCCGGAGTTGCAACTAATGAAAAACTGTTTTTT. Translated: CASSEAGVATNEKLFF. V gene TRBV6-1 combines with J gene TRBJ1-4, with D unresolved. The CDR3 contains 16 residues. Germline values: CDR1 MNHNS, CDR2 SASEGT. The germline V and J ends were trimmed by 3 bases and 0 bases, with 11 bases remaining between them.